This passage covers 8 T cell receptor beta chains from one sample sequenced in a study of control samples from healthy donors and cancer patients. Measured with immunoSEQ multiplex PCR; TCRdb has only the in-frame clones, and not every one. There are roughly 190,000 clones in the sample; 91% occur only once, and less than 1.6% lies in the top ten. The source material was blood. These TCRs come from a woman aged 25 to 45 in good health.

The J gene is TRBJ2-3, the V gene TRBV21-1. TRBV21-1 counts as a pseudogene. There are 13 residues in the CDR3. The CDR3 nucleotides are TGTGCCAGCAGCAAAGACAGCACAGATACGCAGTATTTT. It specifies CASSKDSTDTQYF.

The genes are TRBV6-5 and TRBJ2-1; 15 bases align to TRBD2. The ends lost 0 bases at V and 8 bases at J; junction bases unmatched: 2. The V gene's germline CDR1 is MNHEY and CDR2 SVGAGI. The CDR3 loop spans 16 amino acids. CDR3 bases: TGTGCCAGCAGTTACTCGAGGACTAGCGGGAGGGATGAGCAGTTCTTC. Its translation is CASSYSRTSGRDEQFF.

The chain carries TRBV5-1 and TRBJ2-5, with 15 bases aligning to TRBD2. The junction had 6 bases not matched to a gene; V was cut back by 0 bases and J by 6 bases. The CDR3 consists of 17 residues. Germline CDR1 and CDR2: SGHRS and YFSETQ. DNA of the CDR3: TGCGCCAGCAGCTTGGTATGGACTAGCGGGAGGGAGAAGACCCAGTACTTC. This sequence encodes CASSLVWTSGREKTQYF.

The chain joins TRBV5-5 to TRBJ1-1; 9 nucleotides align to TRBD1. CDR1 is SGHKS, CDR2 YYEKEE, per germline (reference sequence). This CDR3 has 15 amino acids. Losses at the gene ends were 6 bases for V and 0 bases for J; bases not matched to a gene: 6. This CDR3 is CASTLQGAMNTEAFF. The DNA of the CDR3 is TGTGCCAGCACCCTACAGGGGGCGATGAACACTGAAGCTTTCTTT.

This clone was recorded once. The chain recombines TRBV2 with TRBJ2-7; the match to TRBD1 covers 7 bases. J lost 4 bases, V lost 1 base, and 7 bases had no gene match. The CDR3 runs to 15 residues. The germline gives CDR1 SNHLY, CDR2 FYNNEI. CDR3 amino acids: CASSEGQGVVYEQYF. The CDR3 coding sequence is TGTGCCAGCAGTGAAGGGCAGGGGGTCGTATACGAGCAGTACTTC. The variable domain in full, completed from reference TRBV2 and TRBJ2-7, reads EPEVTQTPSHQVTQMGQEVILRCVPISNHLYFYWYRQILGQKVEFLVSFYNNEISEKSEIFDDQFSVERPDGSNFTLKIRSTKLEDSAMYFCASSEGQGVVYEQYFGPGTRLTVT.

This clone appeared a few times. CDR3 residues: CASSLAGSGNTIYF. The CDR3 DNA is TGTGCCAGCAGCTTAGCAGGTTCGGGAAACACCATATATTTT. The V and J genes are TRBV7-3 and TRBJ1-3; no reliable D call. Germline CDR1 is SGHTA and CDR2 is FQGTGA. V was pared by 2 bases and J by 4 bases, with 9 bases between. This CDR3 region has 14 residues.

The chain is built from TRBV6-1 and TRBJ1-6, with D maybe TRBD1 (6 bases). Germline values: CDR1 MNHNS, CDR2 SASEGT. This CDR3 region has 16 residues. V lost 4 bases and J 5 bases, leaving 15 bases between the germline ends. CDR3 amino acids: CASSAPPDSHNSPLHF. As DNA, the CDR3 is TGTGCCAGCAGTGCCCCCCCGGACAGCCATAATTCACCCCTCCACTTT.

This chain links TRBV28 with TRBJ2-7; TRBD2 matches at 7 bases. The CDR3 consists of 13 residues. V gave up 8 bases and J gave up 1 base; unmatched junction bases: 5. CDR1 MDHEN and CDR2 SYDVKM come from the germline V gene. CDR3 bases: TGTGCCAGCCAAGCGGGAACGTCCTACGAGCAGTACTTC. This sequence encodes CASQAGTSYEQYF.